This T cell receptor beta chain was profiled in a study of tumor-infiltrating lymphocytes in primary liver carcinoma. Study-level background: There were tumors of stage T1-T3 N0M0, each 4.2 to 10 cm across.

This clonotype was observed a handful of times. Its specificity is not known. This may come from a read error, since a much larger clone is one base off. From unsorted bulk tissue weighing about 20-33 mg, DNA and RNA were co-extracted. With a constant-region primer, TCR beta cDNA was made from 400 to 550 ng of total RNA. Nested multiplex PCR, run for three rounds with slightly modified ARM-PCR, yielded TCR beta libraries. TRBV1-TRBV30 forward primers paired with a C-beta reverse primer drove the first two PCR rounds, about 10 cycles each. TCRdb re-analysed the multiplex PCR reads in MiXCR, keeping a single row per CDR3 protein. The top ten clones hold approximately 10% of a sample with approximately 99,000 distinct CDR3 sequences, roughly 69% of them seen once. This CDR3 comprises 14 residues. Trimming left V 4 bases short and J 0 bases short, with 9 bases between. General study findings and limits: Against blood, tumors held a significantly higher top-250-clone fraction (p = 0.039). Detection in all five tumor regions applied to only about 8-24% of top clones.

The receptor was derived from a woman aged 60-70 years with primary liver carcinoma and hepatitis B virus infection. The chain has TRBV12-3 or TRBV12-4 and TRBJ1-2; the D gene is possibly TRBD1 (6 bases). Sample: liver tumor tissue from sampling region 5. Subset indicated: tumor region T5, tumor centre. The CDR3 loop is CASSYWTANYGYTF. The DNA of the CDR3 is TGTGCCAGCAGTTACTGGACAGCTAACTATGGCTACACCTTC.